This passage covers 5 T cell receptor beta chains from one sample sequenced in a study of blood T cell repertoires in COVID-19 (TCRdb year 2020). Library preparation used the immunoSEQ multiplex PCR assay. Not all clones reach the TCRdb copy of this immuneACCESS table, which keeps in-frame sequences only. Checked studies attribute under half of the gap to unresolved V genes and leave the rest unexplained. Across this sample there are about 120,000 clones, with around four fifths seen only once. Roughly 12% of the sample rests with the top ten. Sequenced input: peripheral blood. All receptors derive from a human donor in a cohort sampled during active COVID-19.

Worth noting for this clone: This specimen includes other DNA sequences encoding the same CDR3. This chain uses TRBV18 with TRBJ1-1, with D possibly TRBD1 on 6 matching bases. Germline loops: CDR1 KGHSH, CDR2 LQKENI. This CDR3 has 14 residues. V lost 3 bases and J lost 5, with 13 bases in between. The CDR3, as DNA: TGTGCCAGCTCACCGGGGGGGGCAGGGACTGAAGCTTTCTTT. This sequence encodes CASSPGGAGTEAFF.

V gene TRBV9 combines with J gene TRBJ1-4, with D perhaps TRBD1 (6 bases). Between the trimmed V and J ends, which lost 5 bases and 7 bases, there was a span of 18 bases. The CDR3 loop spans 15 amino acids. Germline assignment: CDR1 SGDLS and CDR2 YYNGEE. CDR3 bases: TGTGCCAGCAGGAGAGGGGGGGTTGGAAGTGAAAAACTGTTTTTT. Its protein is CASRRGGVGSEKLFF.

V and J are TRBV9 and TRBJ2-3, with a tentative D call TRBD2 (6 bases). CDR3 length: 15 residues. The germline V and J ends were trimmed by 0 bases and 0 bases, with 8 bases remaining between them. Germline CDR1 SGDLS, CDR2 YYNGEE. This CDR3 reads CASSVVGGSTDTQYF. CDR3 DNA: TGTGCCAGCAGCGTAGTCGGGGGTAGCACAGATACGCAGTATTTT.

The chain has TRBV5-1 and TRBJ2-5; 11 nucleotides align to TRBD2. The CDR3 covers 13 residues. CDR1 and CDR2 from the germline V gene are SGHRS and YFSETQ. J lost 5 bases, V lost 7 bases, and 4 bases had no gene match. The CDR3 DNA reads as TGCGCCAGCGGTAGCGGGGGGGCGGAGACCCAGTACTTC. Amino acids: CASGSGGAETQYF.

V usage is TRBV11-2 and J usage is TRBJ2-7; the match to TRBD1 covers 9 bases. Germline CDR1 reads SGHAT; CDR2 reads FQNNGV. V trimming: 3 bases; J trimming: 2 bases; junction bases outside the gene matches: 2. The CDR3 extends over 14 amino acids. The chain's CDR3 is CASSLGQGTYEQYF. The CDR3 DNA is TGTGCCAGCAGCTTGGGACAGGGCACCTACGAGCAGTACTTC.